Each of the 13 T cell receptor beta chains below was sequenced from the same sample in a study of cytomegalovirus exposure and HLA in healthy donors (dated by TCRdb to 2017 to 2019). The library was made by the immunoSEQ multiplex PCR assay. For the multiplex PCR, a mixture combining 60 forward primers for TCR Vbeta segments and 13 reverse primers for TCR Jbeta segments was used. TCRdb's version of the immuneACCESS table is confined to in-frame rearrangements and falls short of the full clone set. An unresolved V gene accounts for under half of the shortfall where checked; the remainder is of unknown origin. The sample records about 150,000 clones, roughly 85% of which are singletons. Jointly, the top ten make up 1% of the sample. Sequencing used PBMCs. The receptor source for this set is a boy aged 2 to 10 in good health and CMV-seronegative.

The J gene is TRBJ1-4, the V gene TRBV18; weak D call: TRBD1 (6 bases). This CDR3 has 14 amino acids. Trimming shortened V by 4 bases and J by 3 bases, and 9 bases separated the two germline ends. Per germline, CDR1 KGHSH and CDR2 LQKENI. The CDR3 here is CASSRTEPNEKLFF. CDR3 coding DNA: TGTGCCAGCTCACGGACAGAACCTAATGAAAAACTGTTTTTT.

The V and J genes are TRBV9 and TRBJ2-2; tentatively, D is TRBD1 (8 bases). V lost 0 bases and J 5 bases, leaving 23 bases between the germline ends. The CDR3 sequence is 19 residues long. The germline V gene encodes CDR1 SGDLS and CDR2 YYNGEE. The CDR3 reads CASSVDHTGGESWTGELFF. The CDR3 bases are TGTGCCAGCAGCGTAGACCATACAGGGGGGGAAAGTTGGACCGGGGAGCTGTTTTTT. The full variable domain, completed using reference TRBV9 and TRBJ2-2, is DSGVTQTPKHLITATGQRVTLRCSPRSGDLSVYWYQQSLDQGLQFLIQYYNGEERAKGNILERFSAQQFPDLHSELNLSSLELGDSALYFCASSVDHTGGESWTGELFFGEGSRLTVL.

The CDR3 nucleotides are TGTGCCTCACAGGGTTCCCTGAACACTGAAGCTTTCTTT. It specifies CASQGSLNTEAFF. The gene calls are TRBV28 and TRBJ1-1, with TRBD1 as a possible D gene (6 bases). This CDR3 is 13 amino acids long. The V end was cut by 11 bases, the J end by 0 bases, with 13 bases between. Per germline, CDR1 MDHEN and CDR2 SYDVKM.

The chain joins TRBV4-1 to TRBJ2-3; 10 bases agree with TRBD2. Germline V gene sequence: CDR1 MGHRA, CDR2 YSYEKL. The CDR3 length is 17 residues. The trim removed 1 base at V and 3 bases at J, leaving 7 bases unmatched. The CDR3 bases are TGCGCCAGCAGCCAAGTTCGTGGGACTAGCGAAACAGATACGCAGTATTTT. Translation: CASSQVRGTSETDTQYF.

This rearrangement joins TRBV30 to TRBJ2-2; weak D call: TRBD2 (6 bases). This CDR3 contains 13 residues. CDR1 is GTSNPN, CDR2 SVGIG, per germline (reference sequence). Trimming took 0 bases from V and 7 from J, leaving 9 bases between them. The CDR3 loop reads CAWSVRRDGELFF. CDR3 nucleotide sequence: TGTGCCTGGAGTGTAAGGAGGGACGGGGAGCTGTTTTTT.

The chain joins TRBV5-8 to TRBJ2-7, with D maybe TRBD1 (6 bases). CDR3 size: 15 residues. The germline V gene encodes CDR1 SGHTS and CDR2 YDEGEE. V was cut by 6 bases and J by 6 bases, with 22 bases left in between. CDR3 amino acids: CASKAWGHPTSEQYF. The CDR3, as DNA: TGTGCCAGCAAAGCCTGGGGACACCCTACGTCCGAGCAGTACTTC.

This rearrangement joins TRBV15 to TRBJ2-3; 7 bases match TRBD1. V trimming: 0 bases; J trimming: 14 bases; junction bases outside the gene matches: 5. Germline-derived CDR1 and CDR2 are LNHNV and YYDKDF (reference sequence). The CDR3 is 12 residues long. CDR3 in amino acids: CATSRDLTGAYF. The CDR3 DNA is TGTGCCACCAGCAGAGATCTAACAGGGGCGTATTTT.

For this clone: A read error may produce the germline difference seen at one junction end. This CDR3 is CSSSLLTPINSVAGEWDPF. CDR3 nucleotides: TGTTCCAGCAGCTTACTTACGCCGATTAACTCCGTTGCGGGGGAGTGGGACCCTTTT. The rearrangement links TRBV7-9 to TRBJ1-1; D might be TRBD1 (5 bases). Looked up from germline, CDR1 is SEHNR and CDR2 is FQNEAQ (reference sequence). CDR3 length: 19 residues.

The chain couples TRBV15 to TRBJ1-5; 11 positions match TRBD1. V shed 1 base and J 7 bases; nucleotides not matched to a gene: 9. The germline CDR1 and CDR2 sequences are LNHNV and YYDKDF (reference sequence). The CDR3 sequence is 17 residues long. CDR3 sequence: CATSRGELRTGGQPQHF. In DNA, the CDR3 is TGTGCCACCAGCAGAGGGGAATTGAGGACAGGGGGCCAGCCCCAGCATTTT.

The chain combines TRBV14 with TRBJ2-7; 7 bases match TRBD2. J gave up 2 bases and V 6 bases, and 7 bases lay outside the gene matches. This CDR3 is 14 amino acids long. Germline CDR1 SGHDN, CDR2 FVKESK. This CDR3 reads CASSRGGFAYEQYF. The CDR3 region has the DNA TGTGCCAGCAGTCGGGGAGGGTTTGCCTACGAGCAGTACTTC.

V usage is TRBV2 and J usage is TRBJ1-2; a weak D match, TRBD1 (6 bases). In germline, CDR1 is SNHLY, CDR2 FYNNEI. V lost 10 bases and J lost 5, with 11 bases in between. CDR3 length: 11 residues. The CDR3 loop reads CAIGQTYGYTF. As DNA, the CDR3 is TGTGCCATAGGACAGACTTATGGCTACACCTTC.

A word on this clone: The sample holds other DNA sequences that translate to the same CDR3. This chain links TRBV5-1 with TRBJ2-1; tentatively, D is TRBD2 (8 bases). Germline V CDR1 and CDR2: SGHRS, YFSETQ. The CDR3 sequence is 17 residues long. V was shortened by 4 bases and J by 2 bases, with 19 bases between the two germline ends. CDR3 loop: CASSAGRGHITYNEQFF. The CDR3 coding sequence is TGCGCCAGCAGCGCCGGGAGGGGGCATATTACCTACAATGAGCAGTTCTTC.

In this sample, this clone turned up once. The CDR3 spells CASSDHRDSNQPQHF. The CDR3, as DNA: TGTGCCAGCAGTGATCACAGGGATAGCAATCAGCCCCAGCATTTT. This chain uses TRBV6-1 with TRBJ1-5; D possibly corresponds to TRBD1 (6 bases). Germline V gene sequence: CDR1 MNHNS, CDR2 SASEGT. V was cut by 3 bases and J by 0 bases, with 9 bases left in between. The CDR3 loop spans 15 amino acids.